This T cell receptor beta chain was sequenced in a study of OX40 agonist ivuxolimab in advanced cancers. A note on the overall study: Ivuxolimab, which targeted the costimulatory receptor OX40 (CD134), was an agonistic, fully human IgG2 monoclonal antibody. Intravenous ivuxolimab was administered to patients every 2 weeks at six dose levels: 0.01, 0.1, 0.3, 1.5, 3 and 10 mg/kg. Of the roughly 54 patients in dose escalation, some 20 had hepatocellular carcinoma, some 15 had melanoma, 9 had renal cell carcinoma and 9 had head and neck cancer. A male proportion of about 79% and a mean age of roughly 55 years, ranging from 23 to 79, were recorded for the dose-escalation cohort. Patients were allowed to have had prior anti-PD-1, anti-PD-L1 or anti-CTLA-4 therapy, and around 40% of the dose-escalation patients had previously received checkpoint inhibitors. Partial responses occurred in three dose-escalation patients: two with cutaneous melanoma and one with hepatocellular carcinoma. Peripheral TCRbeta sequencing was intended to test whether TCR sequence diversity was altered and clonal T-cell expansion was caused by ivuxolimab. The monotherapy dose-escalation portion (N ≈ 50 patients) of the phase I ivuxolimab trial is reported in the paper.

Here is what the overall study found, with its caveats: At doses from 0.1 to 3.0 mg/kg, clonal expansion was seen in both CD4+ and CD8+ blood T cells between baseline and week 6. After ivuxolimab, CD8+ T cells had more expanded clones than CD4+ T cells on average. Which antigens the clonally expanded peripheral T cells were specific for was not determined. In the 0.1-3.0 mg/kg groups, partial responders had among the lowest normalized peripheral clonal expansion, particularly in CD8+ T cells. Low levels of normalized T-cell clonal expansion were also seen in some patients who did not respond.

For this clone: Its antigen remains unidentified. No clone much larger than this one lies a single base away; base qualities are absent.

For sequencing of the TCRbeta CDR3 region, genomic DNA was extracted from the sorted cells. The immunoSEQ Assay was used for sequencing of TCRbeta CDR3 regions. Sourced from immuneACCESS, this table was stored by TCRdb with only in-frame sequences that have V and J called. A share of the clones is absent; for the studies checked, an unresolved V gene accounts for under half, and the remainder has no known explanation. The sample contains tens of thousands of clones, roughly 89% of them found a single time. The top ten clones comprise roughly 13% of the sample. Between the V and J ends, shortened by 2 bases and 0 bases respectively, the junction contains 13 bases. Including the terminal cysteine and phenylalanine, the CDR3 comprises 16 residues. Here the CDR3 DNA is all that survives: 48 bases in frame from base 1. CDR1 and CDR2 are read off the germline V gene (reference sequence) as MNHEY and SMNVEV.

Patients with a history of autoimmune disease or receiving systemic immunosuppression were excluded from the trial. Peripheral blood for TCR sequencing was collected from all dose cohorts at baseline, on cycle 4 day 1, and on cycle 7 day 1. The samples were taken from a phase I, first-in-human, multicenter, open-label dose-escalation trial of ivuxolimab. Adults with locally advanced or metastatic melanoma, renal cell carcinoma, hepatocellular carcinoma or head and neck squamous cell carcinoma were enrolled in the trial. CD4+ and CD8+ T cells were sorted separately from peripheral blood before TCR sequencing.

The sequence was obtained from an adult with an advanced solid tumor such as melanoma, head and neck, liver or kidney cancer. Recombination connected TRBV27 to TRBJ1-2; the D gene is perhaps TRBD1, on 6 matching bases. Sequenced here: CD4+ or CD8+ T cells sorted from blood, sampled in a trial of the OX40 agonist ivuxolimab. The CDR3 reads CASSLVGTRANYGYTF. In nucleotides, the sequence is TGTGCCAGCAGTTTAGTGGGGACAAGAGCTAACTATGGCTACACCTTC.